The TCR beta chain under discussion was sequenced for a study of radiation and T cells in renal cell carcinoma (dated by TCRdb to the early 2020s). The study in broad terms: The samples were drawn from a clinical trial, where primary renal cell carcinomas were treated with 15 Gy of stereotactic body radiation therapy and then removed by nephrectomy 4 weeks afterward. A total of 53 samples underwent TCR beta sequencing, made up of roughly 26 tumors and around 27 peripheral blood samples. Across all 53 samples, 4,000,000 or so unique CDR3 nucleotide sequences encoding over 2.5 million unique CDR3 amino acid sequences were identified. The paper as a whole reports these results and caveats: Changes in the blood repertoire were not tracked past 4 weeks after treatment. An increase in top tumor clonotypes in blood was observed from baseline to 2 weeks post-radiation, followed by contraction by 4 weeks, which was taken to suggest transient expansion of tumor-resident clones. With a single-armed trial design, the study had no way to address how radiation dose or scheduling affects the TCR repertoire. Because no pretreatment tumor biopsies were available, whether clonotypes were present in the tumor at baseline could not be determined.

V trim: 5 bases; J trim: 6 bases; unmatched bases: 4. Via the germline V gene, CDR1 is SGHAT and CDR2 FQNNGV. The CDR3 starts with the cysteine, ends with the phenylalanine, and has 13 residues. The retained sequence is limited to the CDR3, 39 bases, with the frame set at the first base. TCR beta libraries were generated from genomic DNA with the immunoSEQ kit, following the manufacturer's recommendations. To prepare libraries, a first multiplex PCR with proprietary primers was run, followed by a second PCR that added unique barcodes, and a bead cleanup was done after each round. A positive control reaction and a negative control reaction, both provided in the kit, were run with every batch of samples. The final libraries were assessed on an Agilent 4200 TapeStation D1000 ScreenTape, pooled by volume, and quantified by qPCR. Sequencing ran on an Illumina NextSeq500 with a MidOutput 150-cycle cartridge, using 156 Read1 and 15 Index1 cycles with kit custom primers. The pooled library was loaded at 0.8 to 1 pM, and approximately 19% PhiX control was spiked in. Processing in the source paper ran as follows. The vendor-processed data were analyzed in R, and a clonotype was defined as all T cells that share the same CDR3 nucleotide sequence. In the clone abundance analyses, frequencies in each sample were normalized to that sample's 10,000 most abundant clones. Public T cell clones, which averaged fewer than five per sample, were excluded before analysis. Tumor-enriched clonotypes and baseline blood-enriched clonotypes were defined as those with an abundance difference of at least 32-fold between compartments. A beta-binomial differential abundance model was applied to find clonotypes that expanded or contracted between blood time points. Tumor-blood repertoire similarity was measured with the Baroni-Urbani and Buser coefficient, and groups were compared using two-tailed Wilcoxon tests in R. TCRdb holds this immuneACCESS table with in-frame rearrangements only. Some clones are missing; in checked studies, unresolved V genes explain under half, and the rest has no known cause. The D gene and trimming were derived from the DNA, and the V and J assignments and clone size from that table. The sample table records about 88,000 clones; 86% of these occur just once. The top ten clones comprise roughly 8% of the sample.

The time point label for this specimen denotes: baseline pretreatment blood. This sample's treatment or condition label indicates: 15 Gy SBRT to primary tumor, nephrectomy 4 weeks later. Serial peripheral blood from radiation-treated patients was sampled at baseline, 2 weeks and 4 weeks after SBRT to track tumor-enriched clonotypes. Every patient had renal cell carcinoma of clear cell pathology. Genomic DNA for TCR sequencing was prepared using the QIAamp DNA Blood Mini Kit (Qiagen). Only samples passing all quality control checks were included in the analyses. Comments on this clone: The specificity of this receptor is unknown. Per-nucleotide qualities are absent, and no much larger clonotype sits a single base away.

This clonotype was obtained from a man aged 45-60 years with renal cell carcinoma. The sample in question was blood, obtained from a patient whose treatment included radiotherapy and nephrectomy. The chain employs TRBV11-2 and TRBJ2-1; 7 bases in the junction line up with TRBD1. The CDR3 amino acid sequence is: CASSPRTGNEQFF. The base sequence is TGTGCCAGCAGCCCAAGGACAGGCAATGAGCAGTTCTTC. The reference TRBV11-2 and TRBJ2-1 proteins fill in what lies around the CDR3, so the full variable domain reads EAGVAQSPRYKIIEKRQSVAFWCNPISGHATLYWYQQILGQGPKLLIQFQNNGVVDDSQLPKDRFSAERLKGVDSTLKIQPAKLEDSAVYLCASSPRTGNEQFFGPGTRLTVL.